What follows are 13 T cell receptor beta chains derived from one specimen sequenced in a study of regulatory T cells in long-lasting Graves disease. Indicated time point: newly diagnosed GD, antithyroid drugs for less than 3 months. Extracted PBMC RNA gave rise to the TCR library. TCR beta libraries were built with iRepertoire HTBI primers and Arm-PCR of CDR3 regions. TCRdb analysed the multiplex PCR reads with MiXCR anew, one entry per CDR3 protein. The data show roughly 400,000 distinct CDR3 sequences, roughly 15% seen once. These data are also associated with another study on T cells in Graves' hyperthyroidism and ophthalmopathy.

Sequencing used peripheral blood mononuclear cells (PBMCs), obtained at new diagnosis, from a patient treated with antithyroid drugs. Every receptor here comes from a woman aged 18-29 years with Graves disease.

This clonotype has just a few counts. The gene calls are TRBV19 and TRBJ2-1; D could derive from TRBD1 or TRBD2 (5 bases each). This CDR3 comprises 14 residues. CDR1 and CDR2 from the germline V gene are LNHDA and SQIVND (reference sequence). The germline V and J ends were trimmed by 1 base and 8 bases, with 12 bases remaining between them. DNA of the CDR3: TGTGCCAGTAGTATAGTGCCAGGGACCGATGAGCAGTTCTTC. Translation gives CASSIVPGTDEQFF. Combining the CDR3 with reference TRBV19 and TRBJ2-1 gives the whole variable domain DGGITQSPKYLFRKEGQNVTLSCEQNLNHDAMYWYRQDPGQGLRLIYYSQIVNDFQKGDIAEGYSVSREKKESFPLTVTSAQKNPTAFYLCASSIVPGTDEQFFGPGTRLTVL.

This clonotype was counted many times. The J gene is TRBJ1-2, the V gene TRBV3-1, with D perhaps matching TRBD1 (6 bases). V was trimmed by 6 bases and J by 4 bases, leaving 9 bases between them. CDR1 LGHDT and CDR2 YNNKEL come from the germline V gene (reference sequence). This CDR3 is built from 12 residues. CDR3 loop: CASRGGTYGYTF. CDR3 coding DNA: TGTGCCAGCAGAGGGGGGACCTATGGCTACACCTTC.

Comments on this clonotype: A much bigger clone sits one base away, suggesting this may be a read error. This chain connects TRBV12-3 or TRBV12-4 to TRBJ1-1, with no clear D. The length of the CDR3 is 13 residues. CDR3 in amino acids: CASGLIMNTEAFF. The CDR3 coding sequence is TGTGCCAGCGGTTTGATCATGAACACTGAAGCTTTCTTT.

This clonotype was detected many times. The chain couples TRBV7-8 to TRBJ2-7; D ambiguous. This CDR3 has 14 residues. V was pared by 3 bases and J by 3 bases, with 12 bases between. Germline V CDR1 and CDR2: SGHVS, FQNEAQ. The CDR3 protein is CASSFSFYVYEQYF. The CDR3 bases are TGTGCCAGCAGCTTCTCCTTTTATGTCTACGAGCAGTACTTC. Full variable domain (rest looked up from reference TRBV7-8 and TRBJ2-7): GAGVSQSPRYKVAKRGQDVALRCDPISGHVSLFWYQQALGQGPEFLTYFQNEAQLDKSGLPSDRFFAERPEGSVSTLKIQRTQQEDSAVYLCASSFSFYVYEQYFGPGTRLTVT.

The V call is TRBV29-1, the J call TRBJ1-1, with 7 bases that match TRBD1. The CDR3 is 14 amino acids. Germline CDR1 SQVTM, CDR2 ANQGSEA. V shed 6 bases, J shed 0 bases, and the junction held 7 bases outside the gene matches. The CDR3 reads CSVSRGGMNTEAFF. The CDR3 DNA reads TGCAGCGTGTCCAGGGGGGGGATGAACACTGAAGCTTTCTTT.

This chain links TRBV28 with TRBJ1-5; D not resolved. This CDR3 is 14 amino acids long. Trimming pared 2 bases from V and 3 bases from J, leaving 8 bases between. Germline loops: CDR1 MDHEN, CDR2 SYDVKM. The CDR3 loop reads CASSLRDNNQPQHF. CDR3 nucleotide sequence: TGTGCCAGCAGTTTAAGGGATAACAATCAGCCCCAGCATTTT.

The rearrangement links TRBV20-1 to TRBJ1-6, with no clear D. V dropped 6 bases and J dropped 0 bases, with 12 bases sitting between them. The CDR3 loop spans 15 amino acids. Germline V gene data show CDR1 as DFQATT and CDR2 as SNEGSKA (reference sequence). CDR3 sequence: CSASGETSYNSPLHF. The CDR3 DNA follows: TGCAGTGCCTCCGGGGAGACCTCCTATAATTCACCCCTCCACTTT.

This clonotype has a count of ten or more. This sequence joins TRBV7-2 and TRBJ2-3, with TRBD2 matching over 9 bases. Looked up from germline, CDR1 is SGHTA and CDR2 is FQGNSA. The CDR3 length is 15 residues. V lost 3 bases and J lost 4; bases outside the gene matches: 5. The CDR3 region has the DNA TGTGCCAGCAGCTTTTACACTAGCGGGTCAGATACGCAGTATTTT. This gives the protein CASSFYTSGSDTQYF.

This clonotype appeared many times. The chain uses TRBV11-2 and TRBJ2-5, with D perhaps TRBD1 (7 bases). This CDR3 has 12 residues. The V end lost 5 bases, the J end lost 7 bases, and 11 bases lay between the germline ends. In germline, CDR1 is SGHAT, CDR2 FQNNGV. CDR3 loop: CASSRQGGTQYF. The CDR3 DNA is TGTGCCAGCAGCCGACAGGGAGGGACCCAGTACTTC. The entire variable domain, with the rest obtained from reference TRBV11-2 and TRBJ2-5, is as follows: EAGVAQSPRYKIIEKRQSVAFWCNPISGHATLYWYQQILGQGPKLLIQFQNNGVVDDSQLPKDRFSAERLKGVDSTLKIQPAKLEDSAVYLCASSRQGGTQYFGPGTRLLVL.

This clonotype was seen a handful of times. The chain has TRBV28 and TRBJ1-2; 9 nucleotides agree with TRBD1. V lost 6 bases, J lost 5 bases, and 7 bases stayed unmatched. Germline lookup yields CDR1 MDHEN and CDR2 SYDVKM. This CDR3 is 14 amino acids long. The CDR3: CASSPGQGLYGYTF. CDR3 coding DNA: TGTGCCAGCAGCCCGGGACAGGGACTATATGGCTACACCTTC.

V usage is TRBV28 and J usage is TRBJ2-5, with TRBD2 identical over 9 bases. The CDR3 is 17 amino acids. Germline values: CDR1 MDHEN, CDR2 SYDVKM. The J segment lost 2 bases and the V segment lost 2 bases, leaving 9 bases of the junction unmatched. CDR3: CASSLMAGGPRQETQYF. CDR3 bases: TGTGCCAGCAGTTTAATGGCGGGAGGGCCTCGTCAAGAGACCCAGTACTTC.

Regarding this clonotype: One base away lies a much larger clone, so this may be a sequencing read error. Here the CDR3 reads CSARVPVGAYNEQSF. CDR3 DNA: TGCAGTGCTAGAGTCCCTGTGGGTGCCTACAATGAGCAGTCCTTC. The chain uses TRBV20-1 and TRBJ2-1; the D is unclear. The CDR3 totals 15 residues. Germline CDR1 and CDR2: DFQATT and SNEGSKA (reference sequence).

This clonotype was detected ten times or more. The chain recombines TRBV12-3 or TRBV12-4 with TRBJ2-1; 14 bases line up with TRBD2. Trimming removed 10 bases from V and 6 bases from J; junction bases left unmatched: 5. CDR3 size: 14 residues. CDR3 DNA sequence: TGTGCCACTCTAGGGACTAGCGGGAGCAATGAGCAGTTCTTC. Translating it yields CATLGTSGSNEQFF.